The T cell receptor (beta chain) described here comes from a study of cytomegalovirus exposure and HLA in healthy donors. The PCR used 60 Vbeta and 13 Jbeta primers. Profiled with immunoSEQ multiplex PCR; TCRdb holds only in-frame clones, not every one. The sample lists some 170,000 clones, about 72% occurring once. The specimen was PBMCs. The clonotype was recovered from a man in his sixties in good health and CMV-seronegative.

The CDR3 loop reads CASSATGTGNEKLFF. CDR3 coding DNA: TGTGCCAGCAGCGCAACCGGGACAGGGAACGAAAAACTGTTTTTT. The J gene is TRBJ1-4, the V gene TRBV5-4; TRBD1 matches 9 bases. CDR3 length: 15 amino acids. Per germline, CDR1 SGHNT and CDR2 YYREEE (reference sequence). V was clipped by 4 bases and J by 8 bases; unmatched bases: 9.